This T cell receptor beta chain emerged from a study of vaccination and CD4 T cells after COVID-19. Study-level background: Post-vaccination samples were procured at a median of around 78 days following dose two (range 14 to 241).

Treatment in this sample: roughly 11-day PBMC culture with coronavirus spike peptide pools or control peptides (ViraFEST assay). First, ViraFEST expanded antigen-specific T cells with peptide pools, and next it sequenced the TCRs. A word on this clonotype: Its antigen remains unknown.

Sequence data for DNA of cultured CD4+ T cells were generated by the Oncomine TCR Beta short-read assay. TCRdb reanalysed the PCR reads using MiXCR and keeps one entry per CDR3 protein. The sample lists around 19,000 distinct CDR3 sequences; over 50% were seen once. Germline V CDR1 and CDR2: LNHDA, SQIVND (reference sequence). CDR3 length: 13 residues. Trimming took off 1 base at V and 3 bases at J, with 6 bases between the two ends. Specimen: CD4+ T cells from blood, cultured in vitro. This TCR was sampled from a human donor who had recovered from COVID-19. The chain recombines TRBV19 with TRBJ1-1; D is possibly TRBD1 (5 bases). DNA of the CDR3: TGTGCCAGTAGTATAGGGGGCGACACTGAAGCTTTCTTT. Amino acids: CASSIGGDTEAFF.